This TCR beta chain was recorded in a study of blood T cell repertoires in COVID-19. Study at large: Whether acute or convalescent, the COVID-19 samples came from the United States, Italy and Spain. PBMCs, B-cell-depleted T cells, or T cells provided the cDNA or gDNA that made up the material.

The method was immunoSEQ multiplex PCR; TCRdb's version includes in-frame clones alone and lacks a portion of them. The sample lists around 100,000 clones, around 83% occurring once. The length of the CDR3 is 14 residues. Germline CDR1 SGHDN, CDR2 FVKESK. The germline V and J ends were trimmed by 6 bases and 7 bases, with 15 bases remaining between them. This TCR derives from a man aged 40-50 years with acute or convalescent COVID-19. V and J are TRBV14 and TRBJ1-4; TRBD1 might be the D (5 bases). The sample consisted of peripheral blood. The CDR3 loop reads CASRLHGGSEKLFF. The CDR3 region has the DNA TGTGCCAGCAGACTTCACGGGGGGAGTGAAAAACTGTTTTTT.